This T cell receptor beta chain was observed in a study of T cells in narcolepsy. Study results and limitations: Autoreactive clonotypes reportedly recurred in blood of same and different patients, not controls.

Only in-frame clones appear in the TCRdb table, and some are missing; sequencing was by immunoSEQ multiplex PCR. Of roughly 15,000 clones listed, roughly 85% are singletons. Note on this clone: The antigen is undetermined.

Germline V gene sequence: CDR1 DFQATT, CDR2 SNEGSKA (reference sequence). Trimming pared 6 bases from V and 6 bases from J, leaving 8 bases between. The CDR3 runs to 11 residues. The V and J genes are TRBV20-1 and TRBJ1-4; D uncertain. What was sequenced was memory (CD45RA-) CD4+ T cells from blood. This sequence originates from a human donor in good health. CDR3 DNA: TGCAGTGCCACTTTCGATGAAAAACTGTTTTTT. Protein: CSATFDEKLFF.